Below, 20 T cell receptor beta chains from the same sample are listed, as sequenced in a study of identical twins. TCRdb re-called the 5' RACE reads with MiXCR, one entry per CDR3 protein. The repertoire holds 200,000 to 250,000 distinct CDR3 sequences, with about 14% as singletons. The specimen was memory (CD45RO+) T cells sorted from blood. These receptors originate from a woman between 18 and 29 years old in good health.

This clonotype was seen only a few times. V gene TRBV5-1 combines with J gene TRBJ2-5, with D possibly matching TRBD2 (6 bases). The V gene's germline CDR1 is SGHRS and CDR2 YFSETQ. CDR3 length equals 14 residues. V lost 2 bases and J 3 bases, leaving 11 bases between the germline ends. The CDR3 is CASSLWTGEETQYF. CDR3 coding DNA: TGCGCCAGCAGCTTATGGACGGGAGAAGAGACCCAGTACTTC.

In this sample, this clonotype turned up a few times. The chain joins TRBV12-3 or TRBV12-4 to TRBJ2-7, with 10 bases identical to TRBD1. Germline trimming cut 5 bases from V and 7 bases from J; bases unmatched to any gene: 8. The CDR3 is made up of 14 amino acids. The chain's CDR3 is CASSREGQGREQYF. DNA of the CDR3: TGTGCCAGCAGTCGGGAGGGACAGGGGAGGGAGCAGTACTTC.

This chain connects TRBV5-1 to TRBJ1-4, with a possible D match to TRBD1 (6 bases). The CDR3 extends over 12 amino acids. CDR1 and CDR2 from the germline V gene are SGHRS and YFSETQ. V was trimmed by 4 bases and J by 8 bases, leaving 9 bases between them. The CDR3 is CASSAGGEKLFF. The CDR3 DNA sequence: TGCGCCAGCAGCGCGGGGGGCGAAAAACTGTTTTTT.

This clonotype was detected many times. For the CDR3, the DNA is TGCAGTGCGGAAAAGGGGGCGGGAACGTACCAAGAGACCCAGTACTTC. Amino acid sequence: CSAEKGAGTYQETQYF. The chain joins TRBV20-1 to TRBJ2-5; D is perhaps TRBD1 (7 bases). The CDR3 runs to 16 residues. Trimming cost V 6 bases and J 0 bases, with 20 bases left between them. The germline gives CDR1 DFQATT, CDR2 SNEGSKA (reference sequence).

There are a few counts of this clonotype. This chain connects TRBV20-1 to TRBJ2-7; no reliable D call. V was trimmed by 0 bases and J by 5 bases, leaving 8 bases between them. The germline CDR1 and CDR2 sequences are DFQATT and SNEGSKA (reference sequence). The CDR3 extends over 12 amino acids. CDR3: CSAREHSNEQYF. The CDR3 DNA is TGCAGTGCTAGAGAACACAGCAACGAGCAGTACTTC.

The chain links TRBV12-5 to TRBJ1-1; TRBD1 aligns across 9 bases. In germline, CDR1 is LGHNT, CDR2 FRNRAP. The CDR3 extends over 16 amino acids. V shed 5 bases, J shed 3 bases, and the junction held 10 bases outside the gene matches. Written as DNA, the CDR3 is TGTGCTAGTGGTCCACAGGGGGCCGACCTGTACACTGAAGCTTTCTTT. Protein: CASGPQGADLYTEAFF.

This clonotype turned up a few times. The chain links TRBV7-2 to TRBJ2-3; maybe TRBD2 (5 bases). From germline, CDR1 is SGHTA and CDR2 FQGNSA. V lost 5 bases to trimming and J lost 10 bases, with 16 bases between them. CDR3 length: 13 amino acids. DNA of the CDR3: TGTGCCAGCAGCCGGAGGTGGGCGGTGGCGCAGTATTTT. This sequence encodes CASSRRWAVAQYF.

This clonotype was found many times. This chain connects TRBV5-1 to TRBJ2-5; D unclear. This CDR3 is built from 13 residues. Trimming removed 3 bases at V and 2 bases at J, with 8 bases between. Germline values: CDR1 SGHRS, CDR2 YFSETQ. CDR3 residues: CASSSADQETQYF. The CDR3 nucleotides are TGCGCCAGCAGCTCGGCCGATCAAGAGACCCAGTACTTC. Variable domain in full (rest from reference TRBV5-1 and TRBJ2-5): KAGVTQTPRYLIKTRGQQVTLSCSPISGHRSVSWYQQTPGQGLQFLFEYFSETQRNKGNFPGRFSGRQFSNSRSEMNVSTLELGDSALYLCASSSADQETQYFGPGTRLLVL.

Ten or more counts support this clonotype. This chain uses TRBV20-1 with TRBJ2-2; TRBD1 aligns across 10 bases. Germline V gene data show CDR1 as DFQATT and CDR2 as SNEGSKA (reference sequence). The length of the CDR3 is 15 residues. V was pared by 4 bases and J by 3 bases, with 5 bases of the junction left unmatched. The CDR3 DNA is TGCAGTGCTAAGACAGGGGGCGCGGACACCGGGGAGCTGTTTTTT. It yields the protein CSAKTGGADTGELFF.

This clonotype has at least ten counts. The CDR3: CASASQPGGRETQYF. Here the CDR3 DNA reads TGTGCCAGCGCATCACAGCCAGGGGGCAGAGAGACCCAGTACTTC. V usage is TRBV12-3 or TRBV12-4 and J usage is TRBJ2-5, with TRBD1 identical over 8 bases. The J segment lost 4 bases and the V segment lost 8 bases, leaving 12 bases of the junction unmatched. CDR3 size: 15 residues.

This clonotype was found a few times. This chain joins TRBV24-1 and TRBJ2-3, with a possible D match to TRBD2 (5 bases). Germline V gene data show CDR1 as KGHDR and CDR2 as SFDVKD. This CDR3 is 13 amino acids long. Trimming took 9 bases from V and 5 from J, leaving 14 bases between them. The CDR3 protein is CATRRTGEDTQYF. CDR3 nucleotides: TGTGCCACCCGCCGGACTGGAGAAGATACGCAGTATTTT.

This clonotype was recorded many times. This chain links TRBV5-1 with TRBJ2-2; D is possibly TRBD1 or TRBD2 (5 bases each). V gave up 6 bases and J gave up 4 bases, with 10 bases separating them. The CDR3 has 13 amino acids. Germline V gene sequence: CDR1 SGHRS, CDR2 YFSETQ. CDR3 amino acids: CASKAGATGELFF. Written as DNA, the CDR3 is TGCGCCAGCAAGGCCGGGGCCACCGGGGAGCTGTTTTTT.

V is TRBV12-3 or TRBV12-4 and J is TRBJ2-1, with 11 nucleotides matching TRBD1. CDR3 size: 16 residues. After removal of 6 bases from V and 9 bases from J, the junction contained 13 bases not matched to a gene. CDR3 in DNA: TGTGCCAGCAGCTGGGGGGGGGACAGGGGGTTCCCTGAGCAGTTCTTC. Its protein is CASSWGGDRGFPEQFF.

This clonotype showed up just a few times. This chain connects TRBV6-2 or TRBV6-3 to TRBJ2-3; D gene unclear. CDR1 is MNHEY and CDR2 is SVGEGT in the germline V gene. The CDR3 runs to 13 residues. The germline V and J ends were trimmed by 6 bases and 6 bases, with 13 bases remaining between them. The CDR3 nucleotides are TGTGCCAGCAGCCCTCTCCTCGAGGATACGCAGTATTTT. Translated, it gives CASSPLLEDTQYF.

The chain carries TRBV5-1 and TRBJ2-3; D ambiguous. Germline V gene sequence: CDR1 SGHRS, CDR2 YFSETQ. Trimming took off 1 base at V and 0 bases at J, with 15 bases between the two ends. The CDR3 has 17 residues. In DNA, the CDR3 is TGCGCCAGCAGCTTGACTTCATTCGACTCTAGCACAGATACGCAGTATTTT. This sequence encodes CASSLTSFDSSTDTQYF.

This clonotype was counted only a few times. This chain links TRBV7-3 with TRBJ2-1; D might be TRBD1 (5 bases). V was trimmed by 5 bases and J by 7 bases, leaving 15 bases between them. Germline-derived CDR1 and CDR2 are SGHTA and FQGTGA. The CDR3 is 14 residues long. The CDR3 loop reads CASSAQTVGNEQFF. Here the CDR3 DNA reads TGTGCCAGCAGCGCGCAGACAGTCGGTAATGAGCAGTTCTTC.

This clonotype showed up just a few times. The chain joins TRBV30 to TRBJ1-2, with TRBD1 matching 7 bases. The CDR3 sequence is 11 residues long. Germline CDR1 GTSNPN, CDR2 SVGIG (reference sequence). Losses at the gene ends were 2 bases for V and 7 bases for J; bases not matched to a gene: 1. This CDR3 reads CAWSPGGGYTF. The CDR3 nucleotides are TGTGCCTGGAGTCCAGGGGGTGGCTACACCTTC.

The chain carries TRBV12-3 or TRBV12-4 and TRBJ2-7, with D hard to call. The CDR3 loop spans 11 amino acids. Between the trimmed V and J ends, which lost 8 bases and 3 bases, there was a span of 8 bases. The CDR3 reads CASWRHYEQYF. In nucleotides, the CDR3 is TGTGCCAGCTGGCGGCACTACGAGCAGTACTTC.

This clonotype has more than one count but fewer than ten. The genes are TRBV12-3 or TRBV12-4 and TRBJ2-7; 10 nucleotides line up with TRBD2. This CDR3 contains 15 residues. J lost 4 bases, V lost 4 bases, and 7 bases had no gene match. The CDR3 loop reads CASSYSGGGLYEQYF. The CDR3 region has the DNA TGTGCCAGCAGTTACAGCGGGGGGGGCTTGTACGAGCAGTACTTC.

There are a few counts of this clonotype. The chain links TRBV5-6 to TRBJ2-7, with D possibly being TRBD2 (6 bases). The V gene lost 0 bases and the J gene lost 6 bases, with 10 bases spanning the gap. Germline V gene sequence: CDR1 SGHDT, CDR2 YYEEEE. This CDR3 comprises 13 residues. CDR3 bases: TGTGCCAGCAGCTTGGGGACTACCCTCGAGCAGTACTTC. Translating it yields CASSLGTTLEQYF.